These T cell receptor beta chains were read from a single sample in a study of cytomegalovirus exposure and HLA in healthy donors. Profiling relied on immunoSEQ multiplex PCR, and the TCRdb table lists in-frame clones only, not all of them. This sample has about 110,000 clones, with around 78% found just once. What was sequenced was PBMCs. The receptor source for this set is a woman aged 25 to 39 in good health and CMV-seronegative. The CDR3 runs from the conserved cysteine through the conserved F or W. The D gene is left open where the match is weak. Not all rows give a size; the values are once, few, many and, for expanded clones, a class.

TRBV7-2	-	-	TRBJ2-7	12	TGTGCCAGCAGCTCAGGGCCCCGTGTGGAGTACTTC	CASSSGPRVEYF
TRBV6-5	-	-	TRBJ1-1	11	TGTGCCAGCATCCGACGGGGGGAAGCTTTCTTT	CASIRRGEAFF
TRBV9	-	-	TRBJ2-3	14	TGTGCCAGCAGCGTTGCGCGGAGCACAGATACGCAGTATTTT	CASSVARSTDTQYF
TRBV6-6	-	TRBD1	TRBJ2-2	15	TGTGCCAGCAGTAAACAGGGGGCCGTCACCGGGGAGCTGTTTTTT	CASSKQGAVTGELFF
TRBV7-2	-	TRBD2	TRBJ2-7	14	TGTGCCAGCAGCACAGGGCTCCGGGAGGGCGAGCAGTACTTC	CASSTGLREGEQYF
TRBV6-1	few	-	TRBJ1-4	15	TGTGCCAGCAGCGAGGGAGTAGGCCGGAATGAAAAACTGTTTTTT	CASSEGVGRNEKLFF
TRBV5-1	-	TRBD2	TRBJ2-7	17	TGCGCCAGCCGCCCTTCGACTAGCGGGGGAACCTCCTACGAGCAGTACTTC	CASRPSTSGGTSYEQYF
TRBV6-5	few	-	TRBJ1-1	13	TGTGCCAGCAGTTACTCGGGCATAACTGAAGCTTTCTTT	CASSYSGITEAFF
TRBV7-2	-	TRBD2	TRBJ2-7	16	TGTGCCAGCAGCTTAGCGGGACTAGCGACGTCCTACGAGCAGTACTTC	CASSLAGLATSYEQYF
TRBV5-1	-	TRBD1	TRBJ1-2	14	TGCGCCAGCAGCTCAAGACAGGGAGCCTATGGCTACACCTTC	CASSSRQGAYGYTF
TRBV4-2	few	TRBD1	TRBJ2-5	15	TGTGCCAGCAGCCAAGCAGGGGGCGGACAAGAGACCCAGTACTTC	CASSQAGGGQETQYF
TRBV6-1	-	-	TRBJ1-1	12	TGTGCCAGCAGTGACAGGTACACTGAAGCTTTCTTT	CASSDRYTEAFF
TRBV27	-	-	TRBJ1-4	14	TGTGCCAGCAGTTCACCGGCAACTAATGAAAAACTGTTTTTT	CASSSPATNEKLFF
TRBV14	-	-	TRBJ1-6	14	TGTGCCAGCAGCCAAGCAGGGTACAATTCACCCCTCCACTTT	CASSQAGYNSPLHF
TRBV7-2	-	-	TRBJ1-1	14	TGTGCCAGCAGCTTAAATACCGGGATCACTGAAGCTTTCTTT	CASSLNTGITEAFF
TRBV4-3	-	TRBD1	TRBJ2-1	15	TGCGCCAGCAGCCGTACCGGGACAGGGAGCAATGAGCAGTTCTTC	CASSRTGTGSNEQFF
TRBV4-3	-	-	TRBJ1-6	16	TGCGCCAGCAGCCAATACAGGTTAATGGGTAATTCACCCCTCCACTTT	CASSQYRLMGNSPLHF
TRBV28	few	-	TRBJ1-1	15	TGTGCCAGCAGCCCATCCAGCGGGGCGGGCACTGAAGCTTTCTTT	CASSPSSGAGTEAFF
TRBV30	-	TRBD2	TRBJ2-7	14	TGTGCCTGGAGCACTAGCGGGGGAGCCTACGAGCAGTACTTC	CAWSTSGGAYEQYF
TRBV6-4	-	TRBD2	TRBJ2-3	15	TGTGCCAGCAGTGAAATAGCGGGGGGGCCAGATACGCAGTATTTT	CASSEIAGGPDTQYF
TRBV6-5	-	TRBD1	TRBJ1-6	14	TGTGCCAGCAGTAGACAGGGGGATAATTCACCCCTCCACTTT	CASSRQGDNSPLHF
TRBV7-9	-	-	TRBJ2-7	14	TGTGCCAGCAGCCCAAGACAGAGCTCCTACGAGCAGTACTTC	CASSPRQSSYEQYF
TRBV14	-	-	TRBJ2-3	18	TGTGCCAGCAGCCAAGTTGAACTAGCTTTCCAATTGACAGATACGCAGTATTTT	CASSQVELAFQLTDTQYF
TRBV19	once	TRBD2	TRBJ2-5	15	TGTGCCAGCAGAAGAGATAGCGGGGGAGGAGAGACCCAGTACTTC	CASRRDSGGGETQYF
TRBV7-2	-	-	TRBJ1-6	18	TGTGCCAGCAGCCTCTCTAGCCCCCGGGTCTCCTATAATTCACCCCTCCACTTT	CASSLSSPRVSYNSPLHF
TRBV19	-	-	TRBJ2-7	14	TGTGCCAGTAGTATAAAACCCGGACAGTACGAGCAGTACTTC	CASSIKPGQYEQYF
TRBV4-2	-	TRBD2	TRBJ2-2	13	TGTGCCAGCAGCCTGGGACTAGCGCGGGAGCTGTTTTTT	CASSLGLARELFF
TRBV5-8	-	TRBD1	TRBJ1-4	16	TGTGCCAGCAGGTATCGCCCGGGACAGACGAATGAAAAACTGTTTTTT	CASRYRPGQTNEKLFF
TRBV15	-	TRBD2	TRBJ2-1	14	TGTGCCACCAGCCCGGGACTAGCATTCAATGAGCAGTTCTTC	CATSPGLAFNEQFF
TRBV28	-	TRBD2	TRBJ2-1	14	TGTGCCAGCAGTTTCCTGTCCAGCGGGAGTGAGCAGTTCTTC	CASSFLSSGSEQFF
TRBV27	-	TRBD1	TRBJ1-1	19	TGTGCCAGCAGTATGCTGACCGGGACAGGGATCCCGAGGGACACTGAAGCTTTCTTT	CASSMLTGTGIPRDTEAFF
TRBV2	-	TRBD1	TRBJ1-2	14	TGTGCCAGCAGCGGGACAGGCGGGGATTATGGCTACACCTTC	CASSGTGGDYGYTF
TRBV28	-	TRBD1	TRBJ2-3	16	TGTGCCAGCAGTAGATCCTCGGGACAGAGCACAGATACGCAGTATTTT	CASSRSSGQSTDTQYF
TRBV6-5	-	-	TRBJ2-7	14	TGTGCCAGCAGTTCCCATAGCGAATCCTACGAGCAGTACTTC	CASSSHSESYEQYF
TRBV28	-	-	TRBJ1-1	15	TGTGCCAGCAGTCCCCGAGGCCACCCTAACACTGAAGCTTTCTTT	CASSPRGHPNTEAFF
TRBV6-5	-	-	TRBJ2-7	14	TGTGCCAGCAGTTATAACAGGGACTCCTACGAGCAGTACTTC	CASSYNRDSYEQYF
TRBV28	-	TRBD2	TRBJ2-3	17	TGTGCCAGCAGTACACCCGTGGGACTAGCGGACACAGATACGCAGTATTTT	CASSTPVGLADTDTQYF
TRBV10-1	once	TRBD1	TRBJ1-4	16	TGCGCCAGCAGTGAAGACAGGGGGGCAACTAATGAAAAACTGTTTTTT	CASSEDRGATNEKLFF
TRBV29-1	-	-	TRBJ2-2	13	TGCAGCGTTTCTCGTGAGTGGTCCGGGGAGCTGTTTTTT	CSVSREWSGELFF
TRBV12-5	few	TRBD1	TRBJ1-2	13	TGTGCTAGTGGTTGGACAGGGCTTGGCGGCTACACCTTC	CASGWTGLGGYTF
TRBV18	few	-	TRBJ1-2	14	TGTGCCAGCTCACCACCAGGGCAGGGAAGTGGCTACACCTTC	CASSPPGQGSGYTF